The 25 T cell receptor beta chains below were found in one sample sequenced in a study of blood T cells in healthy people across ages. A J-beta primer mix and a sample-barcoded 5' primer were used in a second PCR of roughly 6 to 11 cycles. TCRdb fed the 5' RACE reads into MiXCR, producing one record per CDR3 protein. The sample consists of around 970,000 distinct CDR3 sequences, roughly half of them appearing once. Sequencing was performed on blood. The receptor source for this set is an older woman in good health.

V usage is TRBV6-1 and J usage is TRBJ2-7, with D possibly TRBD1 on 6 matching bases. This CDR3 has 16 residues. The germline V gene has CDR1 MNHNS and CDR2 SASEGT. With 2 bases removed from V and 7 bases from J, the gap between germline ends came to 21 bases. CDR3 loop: CASSEWQGYAGDEQYF. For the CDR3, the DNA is TGTGCCAGCAGTGAATGGCAGGGGTACGCTGGGGATGAGCAGTACTTC.

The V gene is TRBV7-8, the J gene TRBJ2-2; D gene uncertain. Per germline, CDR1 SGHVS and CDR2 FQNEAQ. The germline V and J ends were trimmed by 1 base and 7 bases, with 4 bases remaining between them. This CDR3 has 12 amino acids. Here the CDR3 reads CASSLDVGELFF. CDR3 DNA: TGTGCCAGCAGCTTAGATGTCGGGGAGCTGTTTTTT.

In nucleotides, the CDR3 is TGTGCCAGCAGCCCGCCCGGGGCCTTCTACGAGCAGTACTTC. Translation: CASSPPGAFYEQYF. This chain uses TRBV4-2 with TRBJ2-7; D is tentatively TRBD1 or TRBD2 (5 bases each). Germline V gene sequence: CDR1 LGHNA, CDR2 YNFKEQ. V was trimmed by 4 bases and J by 3 bases, leaving 13 bases between them. CDR3 length: 14 residues.

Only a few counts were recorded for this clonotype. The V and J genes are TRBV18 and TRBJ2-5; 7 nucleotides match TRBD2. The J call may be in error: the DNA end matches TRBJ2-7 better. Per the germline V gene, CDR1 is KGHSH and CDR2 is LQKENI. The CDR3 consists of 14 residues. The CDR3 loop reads CASSRSGIFDEQYF. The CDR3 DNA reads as TGTGCCAGCTCACGCAGCGGGATCTTCGACGAGCAGTACTTC.

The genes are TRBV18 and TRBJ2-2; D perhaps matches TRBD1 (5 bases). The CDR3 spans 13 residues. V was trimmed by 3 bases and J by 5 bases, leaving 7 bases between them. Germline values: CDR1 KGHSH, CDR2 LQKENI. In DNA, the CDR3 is TGTGCCAGCTCACCTACAGGAACCGGGGAGCTGTTTTTT. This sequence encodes CASSPTGTGELFF.

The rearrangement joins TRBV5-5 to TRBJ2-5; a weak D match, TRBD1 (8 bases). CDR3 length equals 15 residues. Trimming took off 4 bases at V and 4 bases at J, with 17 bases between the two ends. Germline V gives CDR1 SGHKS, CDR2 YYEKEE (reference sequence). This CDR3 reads CASSIYRGGRETQYF. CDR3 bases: TGTGCCAGCAGCATATACAGGGGGGGTCGAGAGACCCAGTACTTC.

The CDR3 loop reads CASSQVGGIAEQYF. The CDR3 bases are TGTGCCAGCAGCCAAGTTGGAGGGATAGCGGAGCAGTACTTC. V gene TRBV4-2 combines with J gene TRBJ2-7; D possibly corresponds to TRBD2 (6 bases). Germline CDR1 and CDR2: LGHNA and YNFKEQ. V was cut by 1 base and J by 7 bases, with 14 bases left in between. The CDR3 length is 14 residues.

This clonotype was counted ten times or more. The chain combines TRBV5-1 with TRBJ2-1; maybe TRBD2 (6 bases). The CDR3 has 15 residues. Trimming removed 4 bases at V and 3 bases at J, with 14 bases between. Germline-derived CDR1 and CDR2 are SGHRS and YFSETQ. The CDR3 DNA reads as TGCGCCAGCAGCCGGGGGACTGCTGACTACAATGAGCAGTTCTTC. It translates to CASSRGTADYNEQFF.

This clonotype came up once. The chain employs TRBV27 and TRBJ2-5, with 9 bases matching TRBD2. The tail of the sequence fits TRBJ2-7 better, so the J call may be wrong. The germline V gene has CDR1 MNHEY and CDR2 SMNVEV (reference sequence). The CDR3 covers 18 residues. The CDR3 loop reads CASSLRGLAGSTDYEQYF. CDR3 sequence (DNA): TGTGCCAGCAGTTTGAGGGGGCTAGCGGGATCAACAGACTACGAGCAGTACTTC.

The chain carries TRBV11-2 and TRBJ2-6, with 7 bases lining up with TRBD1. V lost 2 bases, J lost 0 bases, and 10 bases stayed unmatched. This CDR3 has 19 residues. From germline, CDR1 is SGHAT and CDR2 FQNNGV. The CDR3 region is CASSLNRRQGASGANVLTF. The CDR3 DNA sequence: TGTGCCAGCAGCTTAAACCGAAGACAGGGCGCCTCTGGGGCCAACGTCCTGACTTTC.

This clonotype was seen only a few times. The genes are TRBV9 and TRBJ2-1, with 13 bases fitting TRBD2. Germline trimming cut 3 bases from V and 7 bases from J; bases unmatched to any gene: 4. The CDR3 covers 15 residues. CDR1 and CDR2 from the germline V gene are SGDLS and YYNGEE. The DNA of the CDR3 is TGTGCCAGCAGCGCCGGACTAGCGGGAGCTAATGAGCAGTTCTTC. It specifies CASSAGLAGANEQFF.

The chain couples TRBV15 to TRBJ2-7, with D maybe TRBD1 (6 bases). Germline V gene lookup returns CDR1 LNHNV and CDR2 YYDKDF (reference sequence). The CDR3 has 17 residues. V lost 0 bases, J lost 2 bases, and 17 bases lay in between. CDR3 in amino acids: CATSRDRVGTTPYEQYF. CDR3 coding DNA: TGTGCCACCAGCAGAGATCGGGTCGGGACAACCCCCTACGAGCAGTACTTC.

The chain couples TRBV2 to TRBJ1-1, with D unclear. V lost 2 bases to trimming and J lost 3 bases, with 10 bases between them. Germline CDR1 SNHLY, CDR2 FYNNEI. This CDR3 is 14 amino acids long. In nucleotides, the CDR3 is TGTGCCAGCAGTGAACTGGCGGACTACACTGAAGCTTTCTTT. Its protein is CASSELADYTEAFF.

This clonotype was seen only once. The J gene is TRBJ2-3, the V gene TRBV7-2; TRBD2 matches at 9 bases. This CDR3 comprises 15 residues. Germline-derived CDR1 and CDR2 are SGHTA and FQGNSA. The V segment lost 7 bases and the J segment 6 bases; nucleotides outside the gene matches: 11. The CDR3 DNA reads TGTGCCAGCACCTCCCTGGCGGGAGGGTTGGATACGCAGTATTTT. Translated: CASTSLAGGLDTQYF.

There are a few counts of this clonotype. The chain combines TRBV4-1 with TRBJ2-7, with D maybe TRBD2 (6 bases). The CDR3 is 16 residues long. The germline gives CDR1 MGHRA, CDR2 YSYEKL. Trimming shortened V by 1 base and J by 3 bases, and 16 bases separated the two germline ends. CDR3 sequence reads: CASSQGLGTRYYEQYF. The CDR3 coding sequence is TGCGCCAGCAGCCAAGGGCTGGGGACTCGCTACTACGAGCAGTACTTC.

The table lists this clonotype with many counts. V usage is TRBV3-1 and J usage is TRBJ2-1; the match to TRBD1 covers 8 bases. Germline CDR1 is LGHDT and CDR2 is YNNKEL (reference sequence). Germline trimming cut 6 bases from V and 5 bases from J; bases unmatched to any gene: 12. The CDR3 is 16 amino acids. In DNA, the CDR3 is TGTGCCAGCAGGGCGAAGACAGGGGAGCCCAACAATGAGCAGTTCTTC. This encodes CASRAKTGEPNNEQFF.

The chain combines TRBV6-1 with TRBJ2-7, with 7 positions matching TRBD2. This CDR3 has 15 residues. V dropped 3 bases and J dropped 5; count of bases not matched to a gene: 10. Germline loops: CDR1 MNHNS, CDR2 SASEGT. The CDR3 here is CASSETLAVTHEQYF. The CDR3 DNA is TGTGCCAGCAGTGAGACCCTAGCGGTTACCCACGAGCAGTACTTC.

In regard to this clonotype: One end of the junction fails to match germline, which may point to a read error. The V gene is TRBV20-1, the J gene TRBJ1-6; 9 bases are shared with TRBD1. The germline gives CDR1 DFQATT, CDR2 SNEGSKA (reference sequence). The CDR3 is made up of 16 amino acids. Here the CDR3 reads CSTRQTGGWYNSPLHF. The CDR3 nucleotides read TGCAGTACTAGACAGACAGGGGGGTGGTATAATTCACCCCTCCACTTT.

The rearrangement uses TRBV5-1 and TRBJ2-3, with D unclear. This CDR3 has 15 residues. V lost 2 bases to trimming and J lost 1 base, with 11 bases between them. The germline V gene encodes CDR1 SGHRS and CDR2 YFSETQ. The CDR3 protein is CASSLSTQGTDTQYF. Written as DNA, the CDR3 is TGCGCCAGCAGCTTATCGACACAAGGCACAGATACGCAGTATTTT.

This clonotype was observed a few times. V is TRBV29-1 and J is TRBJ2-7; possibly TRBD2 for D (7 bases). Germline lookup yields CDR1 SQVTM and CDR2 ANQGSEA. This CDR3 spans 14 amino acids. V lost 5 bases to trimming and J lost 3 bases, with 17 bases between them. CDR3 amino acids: CSVLVGGRGYEQYF. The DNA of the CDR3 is TGCAGCGTTCTGGTCGGGGGGCGCGGCTACGAGCAGTACTTC.

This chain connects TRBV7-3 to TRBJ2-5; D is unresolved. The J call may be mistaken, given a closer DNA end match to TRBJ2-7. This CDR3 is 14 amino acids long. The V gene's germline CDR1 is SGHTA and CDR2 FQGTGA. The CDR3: CASSTDGSSYEQYF. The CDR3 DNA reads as TGTGCCAGCAGTACTGACGGCTCATCCTACGAGCAGTACTTC.

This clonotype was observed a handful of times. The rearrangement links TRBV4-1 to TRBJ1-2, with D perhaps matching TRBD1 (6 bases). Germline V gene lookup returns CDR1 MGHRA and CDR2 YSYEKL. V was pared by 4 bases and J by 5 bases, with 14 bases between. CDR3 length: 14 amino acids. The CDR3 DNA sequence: TGCGCCAGCAGCCCGGCCTGGCAGGGGTATGGCTACACCTTC. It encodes CASSPAWQGYGYTF.

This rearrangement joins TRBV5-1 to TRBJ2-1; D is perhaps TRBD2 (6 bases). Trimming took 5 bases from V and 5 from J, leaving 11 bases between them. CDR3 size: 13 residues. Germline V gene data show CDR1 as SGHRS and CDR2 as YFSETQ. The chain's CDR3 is CASRGLPDNEQFF. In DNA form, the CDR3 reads TGCGCCAGCAGGGGACTCCCAGACAATGAGCAGTTCTTC.

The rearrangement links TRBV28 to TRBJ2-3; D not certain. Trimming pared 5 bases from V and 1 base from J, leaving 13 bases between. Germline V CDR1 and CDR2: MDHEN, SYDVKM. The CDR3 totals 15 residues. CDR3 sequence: CASSPTGPGTDTQYF. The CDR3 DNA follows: TGTGCCAGCAGTCCCACTGGGCCTGGCACAGATACGCAGTATTTT.

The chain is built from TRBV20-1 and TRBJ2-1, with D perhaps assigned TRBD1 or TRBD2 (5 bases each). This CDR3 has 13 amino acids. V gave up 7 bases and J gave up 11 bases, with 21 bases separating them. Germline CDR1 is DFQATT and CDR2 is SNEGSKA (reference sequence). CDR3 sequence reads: CSVKGVRANQQFF. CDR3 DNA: TGCAGTGTCAAAGGGGTGAGGGCCAACCAGCAGTTCTTC.